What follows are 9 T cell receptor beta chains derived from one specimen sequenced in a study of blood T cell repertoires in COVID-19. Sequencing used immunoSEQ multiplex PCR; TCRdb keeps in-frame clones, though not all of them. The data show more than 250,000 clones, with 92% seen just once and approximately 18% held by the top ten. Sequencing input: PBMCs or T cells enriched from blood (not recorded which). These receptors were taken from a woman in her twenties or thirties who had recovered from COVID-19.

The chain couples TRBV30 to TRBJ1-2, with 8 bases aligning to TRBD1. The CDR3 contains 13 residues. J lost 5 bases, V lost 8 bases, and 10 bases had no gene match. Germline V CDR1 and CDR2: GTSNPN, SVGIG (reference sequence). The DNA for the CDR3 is TGTGCCGGCTTGACAGGGGCCGGGTATGGCTACACCTTC. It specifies CAGLTGAGYGYTF.

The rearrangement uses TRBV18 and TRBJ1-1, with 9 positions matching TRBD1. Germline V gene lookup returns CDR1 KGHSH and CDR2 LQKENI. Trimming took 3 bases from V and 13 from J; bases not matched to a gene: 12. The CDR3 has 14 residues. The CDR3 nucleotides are TGTGCCAGCTCACCCGTCCCGGGACAGGGTGCTCTTTTCTTT. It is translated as CASSPVPGQGALFF. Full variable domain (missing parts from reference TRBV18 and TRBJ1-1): NAGVMQNPRHLVRRRGQEARLRCSPMKGHSHVYWYRQLPEEGLKFMVYLQKENIIDESGMPKERFSAEFPKEGPSILRIQQVVRGDSAAYFCASSPVPGQGALFFGQGTRLTVV.

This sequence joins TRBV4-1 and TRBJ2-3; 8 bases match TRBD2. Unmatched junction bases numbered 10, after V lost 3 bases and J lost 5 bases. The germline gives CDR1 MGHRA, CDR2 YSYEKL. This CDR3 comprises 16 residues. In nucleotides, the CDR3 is TGCGCCAGCAGCCACGGTCGGGGGGGTCAAGTAGATACGCAGTATTTT. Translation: CASSHGRGGQVDTQYF.

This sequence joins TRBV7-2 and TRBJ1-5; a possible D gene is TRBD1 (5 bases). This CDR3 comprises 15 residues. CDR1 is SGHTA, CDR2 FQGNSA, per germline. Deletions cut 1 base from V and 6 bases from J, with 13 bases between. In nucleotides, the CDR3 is TGTGCCAGCAGCTTAGTGGGGGGAACTAGTCAGCCCCAGCATTTT. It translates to CASSLVGGTSQPQHF.

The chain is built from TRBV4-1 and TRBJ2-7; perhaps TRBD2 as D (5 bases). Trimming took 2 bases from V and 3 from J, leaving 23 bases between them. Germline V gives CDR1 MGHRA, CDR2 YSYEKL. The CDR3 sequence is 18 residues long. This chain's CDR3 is CASSQLGSGSDGFYEQYF. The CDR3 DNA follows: TGCGCCAGCAGCCAACTGGGATCGGGATCGGACGGATTCTACGAGCAGTACTTC.

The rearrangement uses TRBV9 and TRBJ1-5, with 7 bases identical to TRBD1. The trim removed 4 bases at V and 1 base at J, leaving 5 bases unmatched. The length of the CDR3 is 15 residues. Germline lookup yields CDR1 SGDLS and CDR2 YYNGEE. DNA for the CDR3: TGTGCCAGCAGCCCGACAGGGATGAGCAATCAGCCCCAGCATTTT. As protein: CASSPTGMSNQPQHF.

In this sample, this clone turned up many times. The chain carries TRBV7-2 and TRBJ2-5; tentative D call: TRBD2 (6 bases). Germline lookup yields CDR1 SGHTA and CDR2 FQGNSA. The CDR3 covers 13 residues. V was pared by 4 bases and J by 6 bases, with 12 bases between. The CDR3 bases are TGTGCCAGCAGCTCCGGGGGTCCAAAGACCCAGTACTTC. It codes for CASSSGGPKTQYF.

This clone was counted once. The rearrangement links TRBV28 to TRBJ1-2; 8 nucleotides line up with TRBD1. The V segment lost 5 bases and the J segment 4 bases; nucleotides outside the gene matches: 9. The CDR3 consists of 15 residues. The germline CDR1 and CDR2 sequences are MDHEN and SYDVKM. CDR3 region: CASSPAGTGGYGYTF. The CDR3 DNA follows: TGTGCCAGCAGTCCCGCCGGCACAGGGGGCTATGGCTACACCTTC.

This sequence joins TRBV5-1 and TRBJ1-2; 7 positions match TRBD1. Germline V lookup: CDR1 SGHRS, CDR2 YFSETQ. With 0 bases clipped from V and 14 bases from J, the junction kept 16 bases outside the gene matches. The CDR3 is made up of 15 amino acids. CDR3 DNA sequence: TGCGCCAGCAGCTTGGCCGTGGGGACAGCCAACTACTGGACCTTC. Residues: CASSLAVGTANYWTF.